The T cell receptor (beta chain) described here comes from a study of T-cell memory formation after mild COVID-19. General study points: Among contracting clones, CD4+ were mainly CM/EM and CD8+ enriched in EMRA. Clones contracting across day 15 to 85 had a balanced CD4/CD8 profile; later expanding clones leaned CD4+.

The germline V and J ends were trimmed by 0 bases and 4 bases, with 10 bases remaining between them. The germline gives CDR1 DFQATT, CDR2 SNEGSKA (reference sequence). This CDR3 region has 14 residues. Each CDR3 protein gets one entry after TCRdb re-called the 5' RACE reads with MiXCR. The profile covers roughly 600,000 distinct CDR3 sequences, with around 17% appearing a single time and around 12% taken by the ten largest. For this clonotype: No antigen is known for it.

Input material: PBMCs or a T cell subset sorted from them (not recorded which). The sequence was obtained from an adult woman who had mild COVID-19 (a few samples of this study predate the infection). Cell type and time point are not known. The chain joins TRBV20-1 to TRBJ2-1; D call uncertain. The CDR3: CSARDSAEYNEQFF. DNA of the CDR3: TGCAGTGCTAGAGATAGTGCAGAGTACAATGAGCAGTTCTTC.